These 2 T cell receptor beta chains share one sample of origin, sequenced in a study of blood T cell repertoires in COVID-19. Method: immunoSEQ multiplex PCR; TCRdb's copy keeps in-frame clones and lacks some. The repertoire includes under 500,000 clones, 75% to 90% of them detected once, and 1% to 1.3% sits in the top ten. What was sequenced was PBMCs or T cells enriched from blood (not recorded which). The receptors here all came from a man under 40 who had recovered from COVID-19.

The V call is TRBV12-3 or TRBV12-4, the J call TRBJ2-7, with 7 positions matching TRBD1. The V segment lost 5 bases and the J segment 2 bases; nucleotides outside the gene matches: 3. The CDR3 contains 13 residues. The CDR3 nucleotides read TGTGCCAGCAGTCCACAGGGGACCTACGAGCAGTACTTC. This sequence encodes CASSPQGTYEQYF.

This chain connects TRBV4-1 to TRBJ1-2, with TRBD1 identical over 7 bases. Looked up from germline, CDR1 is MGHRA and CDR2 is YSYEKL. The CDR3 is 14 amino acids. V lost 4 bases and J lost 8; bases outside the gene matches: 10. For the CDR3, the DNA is TGCGCCAGCAGCCTAGGGGGCAGGGGTATCGGCTACACCTTC. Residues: CASSLGGRGIGYTF.